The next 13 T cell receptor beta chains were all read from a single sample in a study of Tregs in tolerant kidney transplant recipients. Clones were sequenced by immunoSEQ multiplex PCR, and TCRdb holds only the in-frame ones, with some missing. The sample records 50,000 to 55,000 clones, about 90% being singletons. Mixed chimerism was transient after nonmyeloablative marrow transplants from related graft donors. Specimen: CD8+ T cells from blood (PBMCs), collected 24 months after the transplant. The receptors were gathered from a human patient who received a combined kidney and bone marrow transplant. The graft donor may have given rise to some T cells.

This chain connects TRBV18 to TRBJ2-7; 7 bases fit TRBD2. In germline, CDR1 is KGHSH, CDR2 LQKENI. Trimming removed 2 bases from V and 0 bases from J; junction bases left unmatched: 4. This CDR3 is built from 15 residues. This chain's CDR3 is CASSPTSVPSYEQYF. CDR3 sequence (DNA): TGTGCCAGCTCACCAACTAGCGTGCCCTCCTACGAGCAGTACTTC.

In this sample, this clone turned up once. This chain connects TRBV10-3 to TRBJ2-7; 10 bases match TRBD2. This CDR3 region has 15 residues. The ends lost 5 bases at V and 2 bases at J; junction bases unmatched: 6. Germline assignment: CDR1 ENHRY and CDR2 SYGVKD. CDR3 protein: CAISSPSGRTYEQYF. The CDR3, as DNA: TGTGCCATCAGTTCCCCTAGCGGGAGAACCTACGAGCAGTACTTC.

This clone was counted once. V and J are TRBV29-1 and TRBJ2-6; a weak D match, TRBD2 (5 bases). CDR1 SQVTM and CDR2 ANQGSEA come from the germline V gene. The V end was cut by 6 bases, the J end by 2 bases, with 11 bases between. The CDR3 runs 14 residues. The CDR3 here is CSVPSGAGANVLTF. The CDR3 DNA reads TGCAGCGTCCCATCCGGGGCTGGGGCCAACGTCCTGACTTTC.

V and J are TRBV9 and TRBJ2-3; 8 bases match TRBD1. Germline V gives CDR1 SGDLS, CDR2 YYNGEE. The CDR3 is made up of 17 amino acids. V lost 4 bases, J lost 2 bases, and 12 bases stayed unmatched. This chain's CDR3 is CASSLRKTGDSTDTQYF. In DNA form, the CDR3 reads TGTGCCAGCAGCCTCAGGAAGACAGGGGATTCCACAGATACGCAGTATTTT.

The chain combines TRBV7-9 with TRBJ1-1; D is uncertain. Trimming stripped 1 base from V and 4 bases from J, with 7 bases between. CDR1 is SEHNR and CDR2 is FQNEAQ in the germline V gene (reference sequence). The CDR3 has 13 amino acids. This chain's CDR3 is CASSLGGITEAFF. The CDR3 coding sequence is TGTGCCAGCAGCTTAGGAGGGATCACTGAAGCTTTCTTT.

CDR3 sequence: CASFRTDMNTEAFF. The CDR3 DNA reads as TGTGCCAGCTTCCGAACAGACATGAACACTGAAGCTTTCTTT. The chain employs TRBV5-6 and TRBJ1-1; D ambiguous. The V end was cut by 7 bases, the J end by 0 bases, with 13 bases between. CDR1 is SGHDT, CDR2 YYEEEE, per germline. The CDR3 length is 14 residues.

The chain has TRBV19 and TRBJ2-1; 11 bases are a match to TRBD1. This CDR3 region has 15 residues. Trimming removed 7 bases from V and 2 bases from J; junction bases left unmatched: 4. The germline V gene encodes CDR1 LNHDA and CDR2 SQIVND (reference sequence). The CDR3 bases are TGTGCCAGTAATTCGGGACAGGGGGCCTACAATGAGCAGTTCTTC. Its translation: CASNSGQGAYNEQFF.

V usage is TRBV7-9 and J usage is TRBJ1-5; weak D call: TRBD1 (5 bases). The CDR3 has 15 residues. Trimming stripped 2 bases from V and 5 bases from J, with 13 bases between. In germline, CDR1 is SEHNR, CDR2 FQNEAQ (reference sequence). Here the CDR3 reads CASSLSAGGDQPQHF. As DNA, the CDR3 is TGTGCCAGCAGCTTATCTGCCGGGGGGGATCAGCCCCAGCATTTT.

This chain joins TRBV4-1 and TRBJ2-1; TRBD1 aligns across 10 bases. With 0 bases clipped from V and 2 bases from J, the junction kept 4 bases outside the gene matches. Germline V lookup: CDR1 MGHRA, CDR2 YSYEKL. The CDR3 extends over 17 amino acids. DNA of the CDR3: TGCGCCAGCAGCCAAGATAGGGGACAGGGGCCCTACAATGAGCAGTTCTTC. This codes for CASSQDRGQGPYNEQFF.

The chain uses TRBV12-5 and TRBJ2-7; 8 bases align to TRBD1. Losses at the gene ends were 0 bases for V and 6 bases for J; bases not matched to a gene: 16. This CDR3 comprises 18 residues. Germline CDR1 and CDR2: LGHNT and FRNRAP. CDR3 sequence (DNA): TGTGCTAGTGGTTTGGTACTCGGACAGGGCCAAGCGAAGAGCGAGCAGTACTTC. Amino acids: CASGLVLGQGQAKSEQYF.

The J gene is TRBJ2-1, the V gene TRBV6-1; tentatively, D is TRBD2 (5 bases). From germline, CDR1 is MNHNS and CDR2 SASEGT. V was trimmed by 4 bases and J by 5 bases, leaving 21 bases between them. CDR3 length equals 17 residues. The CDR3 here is CASSAVRGGYQNNEQFF. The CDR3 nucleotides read TGTGCCAGCAGTGCAGTTAGAGGCGGGTACCAGAACAATGAGCAGTTCTTC.

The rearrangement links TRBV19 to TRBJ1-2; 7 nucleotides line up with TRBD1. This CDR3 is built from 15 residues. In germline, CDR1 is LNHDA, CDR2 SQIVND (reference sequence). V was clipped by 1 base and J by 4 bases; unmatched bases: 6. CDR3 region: CASSIVGDSIYGYTF. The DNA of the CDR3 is TGTGCCAGTAGTATAGTTGGGGACAGTATCTATGGCTACACCTTC. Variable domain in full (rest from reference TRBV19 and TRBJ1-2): DGGITQSPKYLFRKEGQNVTLSCEQNLNHDAMYWYRQDPGQGLRLIYYSQIVNDFQKGDIAEGYSVSREKKESFPLTVTSAQKNPTAFYLCASSIVGDSIYGYTFGSGTRLTVV.

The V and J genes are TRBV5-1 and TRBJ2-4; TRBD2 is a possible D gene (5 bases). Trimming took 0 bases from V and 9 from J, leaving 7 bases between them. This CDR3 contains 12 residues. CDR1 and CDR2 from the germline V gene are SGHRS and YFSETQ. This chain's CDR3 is CASSLAGSIQYF. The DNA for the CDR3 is TGCGCCAGCAGCTTGGCGGGGTCCATTCAGTACTTC.